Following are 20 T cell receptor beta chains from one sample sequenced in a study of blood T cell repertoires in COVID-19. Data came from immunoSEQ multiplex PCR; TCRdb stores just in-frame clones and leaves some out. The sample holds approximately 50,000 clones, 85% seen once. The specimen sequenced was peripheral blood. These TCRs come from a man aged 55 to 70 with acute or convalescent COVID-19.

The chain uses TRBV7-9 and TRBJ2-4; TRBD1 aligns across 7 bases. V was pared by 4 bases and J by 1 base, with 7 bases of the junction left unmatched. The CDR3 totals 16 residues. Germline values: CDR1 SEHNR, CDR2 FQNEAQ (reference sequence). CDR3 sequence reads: CASSSWTGSAKNIQYF. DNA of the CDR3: TGTGCCAGCAGCTCATGGACAGGATCCGCCAAAAACATTCAGTACTTC.

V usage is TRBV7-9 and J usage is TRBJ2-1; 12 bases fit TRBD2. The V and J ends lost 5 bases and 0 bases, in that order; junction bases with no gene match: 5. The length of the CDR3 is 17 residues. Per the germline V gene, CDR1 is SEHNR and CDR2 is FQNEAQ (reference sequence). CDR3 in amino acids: CASSRGLAGFSYNEQFF. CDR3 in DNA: TGTGCCAGCAGCCGAGGACTAGCGGGATTCTCCTACAATGAGCAGTTCTTC.

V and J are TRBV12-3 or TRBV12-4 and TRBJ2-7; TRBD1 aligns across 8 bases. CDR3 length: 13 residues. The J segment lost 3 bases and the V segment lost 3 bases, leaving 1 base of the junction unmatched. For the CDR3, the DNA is TGTGCCAGCAGTTTCGGACAGGGCTACGAGCAGTACTTC. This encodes CASSFGQGYEQYF.

The CDR3 protein is CASSPPGGNDSPLHF. The CDR3 nucleotides are TGTGCCAGCAGCCCCCCAGGGGGAAACGATTCACCCCTCCACTTT. The chain has TRBV3-1 (or the pseudogene TRBV3-2) and TRBJ1-6; 7 nucleotides agree with TRBD1. The CDR3 is 15 amino acids. V gave up 4 bases and J gave up 8 bases; unmatched junction bases: 8. In germline, CDR1 is LGHDT, CDR2 YNNKEL (reference sequence).

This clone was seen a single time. CDR3 sequence reads: CASSEERPSYNEQFF. CDR3 DNA sequence: TGTGCCAGCAGTGAAGAGAGGCCGTCCTACAATGAGCAGTTCTTC. V and J are TRBV2 and TRBJ2-1; no clear D. V was shortened by 1 base and J by 1 base, with 8 bases between the two germline ends. Germline V gene sequence: CDR1 SNHLY, CDR2 FYNNEI. The CDR3 extends over 15 amino acids.

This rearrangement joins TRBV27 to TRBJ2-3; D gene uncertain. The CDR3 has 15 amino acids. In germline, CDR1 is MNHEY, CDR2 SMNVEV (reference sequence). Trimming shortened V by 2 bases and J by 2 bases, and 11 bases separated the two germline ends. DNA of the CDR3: TGTGCCAGCAGTTTAAGCTCCTACCCCACAGATACGCAGTATTTT. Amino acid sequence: CASSLSSYPTDTQYF.

The CDR3 region is CASSLNTATNEKLFF. The DNA of the CDR3 is TGTGCCAGCAGCTTAAATACTGCAACTAATGAAAAACTGTTTTTT. V usage is TRBV7-6 and J usage is TRBJ1-4; D is uncertain. This CDR3 region has 15 residues. Trimming took off 2 bases at V and 0 bases at J, with 7 bases between the two ends. Per the germline V gene, CDR1 is SGHVS and CDR2 is FNYEAQ.

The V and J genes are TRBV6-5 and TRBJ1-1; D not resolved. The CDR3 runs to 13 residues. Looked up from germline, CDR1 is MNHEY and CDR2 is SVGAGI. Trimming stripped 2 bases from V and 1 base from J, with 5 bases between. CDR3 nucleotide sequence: TGTGCCAGCAGTTACGAACAGAACACTGAAGCTTTCTTT. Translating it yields CASSYEQNTEAFF.

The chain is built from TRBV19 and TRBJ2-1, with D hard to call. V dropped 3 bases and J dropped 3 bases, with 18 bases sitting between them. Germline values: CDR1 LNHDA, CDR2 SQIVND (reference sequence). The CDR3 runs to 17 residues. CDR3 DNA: TGTGCCAGTAGTATTCCCCTCCGCCTCGGTAGCTACAATGAGCAGTTCTTC. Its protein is CASSIPLRLGSYNEQFF.

The CDR3 sequence is CASWFSVLSDTIYF. As DNA, the CDR3 is TGTGCCAGCTGGTTTTCGGTCCTTTCGGACACCATATATTTT. This chain links TRBV2 with TRBJ1-3, with D uncertain. The germline gives CDR1 SNHLY, CDR2 FYNNEI. V was trimmed by 8 bases and J by 8 bases, leaving 19 bases between them. The CDR3 length is 14 residues.

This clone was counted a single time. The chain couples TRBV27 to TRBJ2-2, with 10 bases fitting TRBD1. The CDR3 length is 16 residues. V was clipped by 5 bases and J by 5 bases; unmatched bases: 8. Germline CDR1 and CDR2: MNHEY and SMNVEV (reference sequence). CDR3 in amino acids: CASSDRDRGDTGELFF. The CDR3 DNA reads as TGTGCCAGCAGTGACCGGGACAGGGGTGATACCGGGGAGCTGTTTTTT.

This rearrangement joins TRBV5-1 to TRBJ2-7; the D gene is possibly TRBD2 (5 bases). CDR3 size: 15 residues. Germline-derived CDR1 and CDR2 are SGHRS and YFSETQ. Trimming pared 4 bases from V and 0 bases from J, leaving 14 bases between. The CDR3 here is CASSPGEGLSYEQYF. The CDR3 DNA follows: TGCGCCAGCAGCCCGGGCGAGGGCCTCTCCTACGAGCAGTACTTC.

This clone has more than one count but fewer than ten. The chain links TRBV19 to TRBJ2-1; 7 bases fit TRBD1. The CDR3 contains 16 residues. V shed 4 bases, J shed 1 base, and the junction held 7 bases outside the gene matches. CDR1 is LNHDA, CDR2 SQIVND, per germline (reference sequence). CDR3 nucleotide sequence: TGTGCCAGTAGTAAACGGGACAGTCGGTCCTACAATGAGCAGTTCTTC. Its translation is CASSKRDSRSYNEQFF. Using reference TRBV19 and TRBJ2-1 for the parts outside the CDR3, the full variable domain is DGGITQSPKYLFRKEGQNVTLSCEQNLNHDAMYWYRQDPGQGLRLIYYSQIVNDFQKGDIAEGYSVSREKKESFPLTVTSAQKNPTAFYLCASSKRDSRSYNEQFFGPGTRLTVL.

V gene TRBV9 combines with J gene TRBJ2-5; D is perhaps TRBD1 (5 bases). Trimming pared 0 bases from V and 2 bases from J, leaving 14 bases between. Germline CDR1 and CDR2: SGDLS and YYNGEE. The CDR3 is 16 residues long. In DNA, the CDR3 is TGTGCCAGCAGCGTAGGGCAAGCAGGGTTTCAAGAGACCCAGTACTTC. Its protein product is CASSVGQAGFQETQYF. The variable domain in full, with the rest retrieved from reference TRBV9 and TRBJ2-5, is DSGVTQTPKHLITATGQRVTLRCSPRSGDLSVYWYQQSLDQGLQFLIQYYNGEERAKGNILERFSAQQFPDLHSELNLSSLELGDSALYFCASSVGQAGFQETQYFGPGTRLLVL.

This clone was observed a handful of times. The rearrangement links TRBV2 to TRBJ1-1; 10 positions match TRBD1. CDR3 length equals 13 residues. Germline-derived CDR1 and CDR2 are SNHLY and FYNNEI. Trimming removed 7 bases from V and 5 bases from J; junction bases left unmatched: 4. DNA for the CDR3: TGTGCCAGCATGGGACAGGGGAGGACTGAAGCTTTCTTT. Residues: CASMGQGRTEAFF.

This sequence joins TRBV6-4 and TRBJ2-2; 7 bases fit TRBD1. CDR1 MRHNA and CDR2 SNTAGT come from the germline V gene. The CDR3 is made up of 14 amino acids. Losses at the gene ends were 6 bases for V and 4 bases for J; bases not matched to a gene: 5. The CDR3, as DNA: TGTGCCAGCAGGGGGACAGCCTCCACCGGGGAGCTGTTTTTT. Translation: CASRGTASTGELFF.

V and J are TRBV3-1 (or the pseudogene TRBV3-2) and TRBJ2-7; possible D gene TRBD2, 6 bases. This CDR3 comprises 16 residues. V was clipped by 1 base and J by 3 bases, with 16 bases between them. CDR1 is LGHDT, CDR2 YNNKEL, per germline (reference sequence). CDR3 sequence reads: CASSQGPGISGYEQYF. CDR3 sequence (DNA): TGTGCCAGCAGCCAAGGACCAGGGATTAGCGGCTACGAGCAGTACTTC.

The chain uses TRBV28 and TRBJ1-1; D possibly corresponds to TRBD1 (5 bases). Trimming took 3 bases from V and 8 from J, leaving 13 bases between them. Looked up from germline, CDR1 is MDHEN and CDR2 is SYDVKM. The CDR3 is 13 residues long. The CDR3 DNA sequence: TGTGCCAGCAGTTTCGACAGCGCCCGGGAAGCTTTCTTT. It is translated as CASSFDSAREAFF.

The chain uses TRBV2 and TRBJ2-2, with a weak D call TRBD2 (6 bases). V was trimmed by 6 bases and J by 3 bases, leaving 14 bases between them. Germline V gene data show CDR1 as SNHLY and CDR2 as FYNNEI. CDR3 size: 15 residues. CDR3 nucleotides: TGTGCCAGCAGGAAGGACGGAGGGGACACCGGGGAGCTGTTTTTT. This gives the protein CASRKDGGDTGELFF.

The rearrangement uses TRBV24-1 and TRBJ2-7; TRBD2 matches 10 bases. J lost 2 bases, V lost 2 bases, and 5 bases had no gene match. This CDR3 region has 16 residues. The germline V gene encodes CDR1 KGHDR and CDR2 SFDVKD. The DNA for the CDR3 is TGTGCCACCAGTGATTCTAGCGGGAGTTTTCCCTACGAGCAGTACTTC. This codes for CATSDSSGSFPYEQYF.